This T cell receptor (beta chain) was observed in a study of T cells in Graves' hyperthyroidism and ophthalmopathy. The source material, RNA transcripts, was used to amplify TCR beta CDR3 regions. First-round RT-PCR of the TCR CDR3 relied on the HTBI primer set. TCRdb reprocessed the multiplex PCR reads with MiXCR, giving one entry per CDR3 protein. Altogether 610,000 or so distinct CDR3 sequences are present, approximately 44% being singletons, with the ten largest covering roughly 7.7%. Regarding this clonotype: The target antigen is unknown.

The study, taken as a whole, reports: Most expanded thyroid clonotypes above 0.001 recurred in blood.

Germline-derived CDR1 and CDR2 are MGHDK and SYGVNS. Trimming took 6 bases from V and 1 from J; bases not matched to a gene: 14. There are 17 residues in the CDR3. The source is a woman in her late teens or twenties with Graves' hyperthyroidism. The sample consisted of peripheral blood or thyroid tissue (not recorded which). J is TRBJ1-1 and V is TRBV25-1; 7 bases fit TRBD1. In DNA, the CDR3 is TGTGCCAGCAGGGTAGTTGTAGGGGGCGACTCGAACACTGAAGCTTTCTTT. This sequence encodes CASRVVVGGDSNTEAFF.